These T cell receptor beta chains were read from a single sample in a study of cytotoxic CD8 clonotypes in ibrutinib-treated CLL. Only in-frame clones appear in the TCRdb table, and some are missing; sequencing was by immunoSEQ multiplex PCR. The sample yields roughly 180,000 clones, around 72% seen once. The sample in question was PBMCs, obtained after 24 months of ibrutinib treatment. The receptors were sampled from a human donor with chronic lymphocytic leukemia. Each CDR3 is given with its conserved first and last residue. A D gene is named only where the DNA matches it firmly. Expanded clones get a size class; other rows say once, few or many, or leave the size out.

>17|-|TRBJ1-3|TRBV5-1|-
TGCGCCAGCAGCTTGGCAGCCAGATCCAGCTCTGGAAACACCATATATTTT
CASSLAARSSSGNTIYF
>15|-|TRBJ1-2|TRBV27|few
TGTGCCAGCAGTACGGTATCAGGGATTAACTATGGCTACACCTTC
CASSTVSGINYGYTF
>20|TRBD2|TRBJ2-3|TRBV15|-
TGTGCCACCAGCAAGGACAGTTCCCCTCTGGGACTAGCGGGACAAATGACGCAGTATTTT
CATSKDSSPLGLAGQMTQYF
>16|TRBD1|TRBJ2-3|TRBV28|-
TGTGCCAGCAGTACCCCGGGACAGGGAAAGACAGATACGCAGTATTTT
CASSTPGQGKTDTQYF
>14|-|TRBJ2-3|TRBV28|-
TGTGCCAGCTCCGCCGTCTCGGTTACAGATACGCAGTATTTT
CASSAVSVTDTQYF
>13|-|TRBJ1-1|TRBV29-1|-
TGCAGCGTTGCTCCGGGGGGGAACACTGAAGCTTTCTTT
CSVAPGGNTEAFF
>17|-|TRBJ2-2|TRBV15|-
TGTGCCACCAGCAGTCCCCCCGGACCCCTCAATACCGGGGAGCTGTTTTTT
CATSSPPGPLNTGELFF
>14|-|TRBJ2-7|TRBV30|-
TGTGCCTGGATCTCCGGATTTAGCGCGTACGAGCAGTACTTC
CAWISGFSAYEQYF
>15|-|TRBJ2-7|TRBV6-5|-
TGTGCCAGCAGTTTGATACAGGGAAGGCCCCTCGAGCAGTACTTC
CASSLIQGRPLEQYF
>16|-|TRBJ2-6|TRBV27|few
TGTGCCAGCAGTTCGGACAGCCCCTATGCGGCCAACGTCCTGACTTTC
CASSSDSPYAANVLTF
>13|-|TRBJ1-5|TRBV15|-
TGTGCCACCAGCAGAGATCCCGGGGAACCCCAGCATTTT
CATSRDPGEPQHF
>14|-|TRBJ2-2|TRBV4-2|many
TGTGCCAGCAGCCAAGTATGGGCAACCGGGGAGCTGTTTTTT
CASSQVWATGELFF
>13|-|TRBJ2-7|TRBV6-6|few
TGTGCCAGCAGTTACTCGAGCGTCTACGAGCAGTACTTC
CASSYSSVYEQYF
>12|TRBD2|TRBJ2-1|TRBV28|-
TGTGCCAGCAGTAGCGGGGACAATGAGCAGTTCTTC
CASSSGDNEQFF
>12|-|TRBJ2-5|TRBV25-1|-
TGTGCCGGGATGGGGCCCCAAGAGACCCAGTACTTC
CAGMGPQETQYF
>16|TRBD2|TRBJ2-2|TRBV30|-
TGTGCCTGGAGACCCGGGACTACCCTGAACACCGGGGAGCTGTTTTTT
CAWRPGTTLNTGELFF
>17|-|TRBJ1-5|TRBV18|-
TGTGCCAGCTCACCACGGGGGACCCATAGCAGTTATCAGCCCCAGCATTTT
CASSPRGTHSSYQPQHF
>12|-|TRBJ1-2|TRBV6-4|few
TGTGCCAGCAGTGACGGTGTACACGGCTACACCTTC
CASSDGVHGYTF
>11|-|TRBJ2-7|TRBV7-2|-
TGTGCCAGCAGCAGTTACTACGAGCAGTACTTC
CASSSYYEQYF
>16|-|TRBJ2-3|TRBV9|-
TGTGCCAGCAGCGTAGGGGTGACTATTGGCACAGATACGCAGTATTTT
CASSVGVTIGTDTQYF